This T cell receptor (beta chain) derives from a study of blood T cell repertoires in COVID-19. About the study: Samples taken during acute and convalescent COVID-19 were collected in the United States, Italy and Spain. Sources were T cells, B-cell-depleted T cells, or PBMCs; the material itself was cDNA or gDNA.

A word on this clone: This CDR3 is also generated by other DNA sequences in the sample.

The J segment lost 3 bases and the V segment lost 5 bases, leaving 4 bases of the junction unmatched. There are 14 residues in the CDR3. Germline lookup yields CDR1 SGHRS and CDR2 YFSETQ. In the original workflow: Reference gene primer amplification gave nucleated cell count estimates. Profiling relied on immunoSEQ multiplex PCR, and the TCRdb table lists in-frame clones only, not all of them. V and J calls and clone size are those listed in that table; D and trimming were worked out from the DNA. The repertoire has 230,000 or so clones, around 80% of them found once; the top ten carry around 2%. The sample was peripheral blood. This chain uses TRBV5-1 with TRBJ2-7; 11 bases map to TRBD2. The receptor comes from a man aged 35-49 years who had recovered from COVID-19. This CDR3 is CASSPTSGSYEQYF. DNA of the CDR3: TGCGCCAGCAGTCCTACTAGCGGGAGCTACGAGCAGTACTTC.